These 19 T cell receptor beta chains originate from one sample sequenced in a study of T cells in tumors after PD-1 blockade. Method: immunoSEQ multiplex PCR; TCRdb's copy keeps in-frame clones and lacks some. The data show some 4,800 clones, about 63% seen once. The specimen was tumor tissue, collected after anti-PD-1 treatment. All receptors come from a human donor with basal cell carcinoma.

This clone was counted once. CDR3: CASSPGRANTEAFF. CDR3 bases: TGTGCCAGCAGCCCTGGCAGGGCCAACACTGAAGCTTTCTTT. The chain couples TRBV3-1 (or the pseudogene TRBV3-2) to TRBJ1-1, with D tentatively TRBD1 (5 bases). The V gene lost 4 bases and the J gene lost 2 bases, with 11 bases spanning the gap. Germline V lookup: CDR1 LGHDT, CDR2 YNNKEL (reference sequence). The CDR3 runs 14 residues.

This chain connects TRBV5-4 to TRBJ2-1, with TRBD2 matching over 9 bases. V gave up 6 bases and J gave up 7 bases; unmatched junction bases: 17. This CDR3 has 17 residues. The germline CDR1 and CDR2 sequences are SGHNT and YYREEE (reference sequence). CDR3 loop: CASTLMNVAGGQNEQFF. DNA of the CDR3: TGTGCCAGCACCCTGATGAACGTGGCGGGAGGGCAAAATGAGCAGTTCTTC.

The chain has TRBV5-1 and TRBJ2-3; maybe TRBD2 (5 bases). V dropped 2 bases and J dropped 0 bases, with 10 bases sitting between them. The CDR3 loop spans 15 amino acids. Germline CDR1 is SGHRS and CDR2 is YFSETQ. Here the CDR3 DNA reads TGCGCCAGCAGCTTCGACGGCGGGAGCACAGATACGCAGTATTTT. Amino acid sequence: CASSFDGGSTDTQYF.

The rearrangement joins TRBV18 to TRBJ2-3, with 7 bases aligning to TRBD2. CDR3 length equals 16 residues. V lost 1 base to trimming and J lost 0 bases; unmatched junction nucleotides: 4. Germline V CDR1 and CDR2: KGHSH, LQKENI. The CDR3 DNA sequence: TGTGCCAGCTCACCACTGTCGGGGGGTAGCACAGATACGCAGTATTTT. Amino acid sequence: CASSPLSGGSTDTQYF.

The chain combines TRBV28 with TRBJ2-1; 11 bases map to TRBD2. The CDR3 runs 16 residues. Germline-derived CDR1 and CDR2 are MDHEN and SYDVKM. Germline trimming cut 2 bases from V and 3 bases from J; bases unmatched to any gene: 3. The chain's CDR3 is CASSLMTSGNYNEQFF. CDR3 bases: TGTGCCAGCAGTTTAATGACTAGCGGGAACTACAATGAGCAGTTCTTC.

This chain uses TRBV15 with TRBJ2-3; 7 nucleotides agree with TRBD1. V shed 2 bases, J shed 3 bases, and the junction held 11 bases outside the gene matches. Germline CDR1 is LNHNV and CDR2 is YYDKDF (reference sequence). The CDR3 runs to 17 residues. The CDR3 DNA reads as TGTGCCACCAGCAGATCCCGGGTTAGGGGGCTAACAGATACGCAGTATTTT. It encodes CATSRSRVRGLTDTQYF.

This clone was picked up a small number of times. This chain connects TRBV5-6 to TRBJ2-3, with 12 bases fitting TRBD2. This CDR3 has 15 amino acids. J gave up 5 bases and V 3 bases, and 4 bases lay outside the gene matches. CDR1 SGHDT and CDR2 YYEEEE come from the germline V gene. CDR3 in amino acids: CASSSGLAGKDTQYF. The CDR3 region has the DNA TGTGCCAGCAGCTCCGGACTAGCGGGAAAAGATACGCAGTATTTT.

The V gene is TRBV12-5, the J gene TRBJ2-3; 7 bases line up with TRBD2. Germline V gene data show CDR1 as LGHNT and CDR2 as FRNRAP. The J segment lost 0 bases and the V segment lost 7 bases, leaving 7 bases of the junction unmatched. CDR3 length equals 15 residues. The CDR3 DNA reads TGTGCTAGTGCCCATGGCGGGGGAAGCACAGATACGCAGTATTTT. This encodes CASAHGGGSTDTQYF.

This clone came up a few times. The chain recombines TRBV7-8 with TRBJ2-1, with 14 bases identical to TRBD2. The CDR3 loop spans 16 amino acids. The V segment lost 5 bases and the J segment 6 bases; nucleotides outside the gene matches: 6. CDR1 and CDR2 (germline): SGHVS, FQNEAQ. As DNA, the CDR3 is TGTGCCAGCAGCACAACCGGGACTAGCGGGGGCAATGAGCAGTTCTTC. Its protein product is CASSTTGTSGGNEQFF.

This clone was detected only a few times. The DNA of the CDR3 is TGTGCCAGCCTTGGGACAGGGACTATCAATGAGCAGTTCTTC. Residues: CASLGTGTINEQFF. The rearrangement links TRBV27 to TRBJ2-1; TRBD1 matches at 9 bases. Germline CDR1 MNHEY, CDR2 SMNVEV (reference sequence). V lost 8 bases to trimming and J lost 6 bases; unmatched junction nucleotides: 8. The CDR3 sequence is 14 residues long.

The chain has TRBV7-2 and TRBJ2-5; 7 bases agree with TRBD2. Looked up from germline, CDR1 is SGHTA and CDR2 is FQGNSA. V trimming: 0 bases; J trimming: 4 bases; junction bases outside the gene matches: 8. The CDR3 has 16 amino acids. The CDR3 loop is CASSLARTGLRETQYF. The CDR3 bases are TGTGCCAGCAGCTTAGCTCGAACGGGACTAAGAGAGACCCAGTACTTC.

V usage is TRBV3-1 (or the pseudogene TRBV3-2) and J usage is TRBJ1-1, with no clear D. The CDR3 spans 14 residues. Between the trimmed V and J ends, which lost 4 bases and 3 bases, there was a span of 12 bases. Germline CDR1 is LGHDT and CDR2 is YNNKEL (reference sequence). This CDR3 is CASSLFGQDTEAFF. CDR3 bases: TGTGCCAGCAGCCTTTTCGGGCAGGACACTGAAGCTTTCTTT.

The V gene is TRBV6-6, the J gene TRBJ2-3, with D hard to call. This CDR3 has 16 amino acids. Trimming stripped 6 bases from V and 0 bases from J, with 16 bases between. The germline CDR1 and CDR2 sequences are MNHNY and SVGAGI (reference sequence). DNA for the CDR3: TGTGCCAGCAGCGGCGGTACGCAAACTAGCACAGATACGCAGTATTTT. Its translation is CASSGGTQTSTDTQYF.

The rearrangement uses TRBV2 and TRBJ2-4; no definite D call. CDR1 and CDR2 (germline): SNHLY, FYNNEI. There are 13 residues in the CDR3. V gave up 7 bases and J gave up 7 bases, with 14 bases separating them. This chain's CDR3 is CASTLLQPNIQYF. The CDR3 bases are TGTGCCAGCACATTACTGCAGCCGAACATTCAGTACTTC.

The genes are TRBV28 and TRBJ2-7; no definite D call. The V and J ends lost 4 bases and 5 bases respectively, with 9 bases between them. The CDR3 is made up of 12 amino acids. Germline loops: CDR1 MDHEN, CDR2 SYDVKM. CDR3 amino acids: CASSWIPHEQYF. CDR3 in DNA: TGTGCCAGCAGTTGGATACCCCACGAGCAGTACTTC.

The chain recombines TRBV30 with TRBJ2-7, with D possibly matching TRBD2 (5 bases). The CDR3 sequence is 14 residues long. The V gene lost 0 bases and the J gene lost 7 bases, with 16 bases spanning the gap. Germline lookup yields CDR1 GTSNPN and CDR2 SVGIG (reference sequence). CDR3 DNA: TGTGCCTGGAGTGTACGCGGGCCCCCTGTTGAGCAGTACTTC. Its translation is CAWSVRGPPVEQYF.

This clone showed up just a few times. Compared with germline, one end of the junction differs, possibly owing to a read error. The chain is built from TRBV7-7 and TRBJ2-5; D might be TRBD1 (5 bases). Germline loops: CDR1 SSHAT, CDR2 FNYEAQ (reference sequence). This CDR3 contains 16 residues. The CDR3 nucleotides are TGTGCTAGCAGCATAGGTCCTCAGGGTATTCAAGAGACCCAGTACTTC. Its translation is CASSIGPQGIQETQYF.

The V gene is TRBV6-4, the J gene TRBJ2-7, with a tentative D call TRBD1 (6 bases). CDR1 is MRHNA and CDR2 is SNTAGT in the germline V gene. The V end lost 2 bases, the J end lost 4 bases, and 15 bases lay between the germline ends. This CDR3 has 15 residues. CDR3 in DNA: TGTGCCAGCAGTGACCTTGGGCAGGGGCGGTACGAGCAGTACTTC. This sequence encodes CASSDLGQGRYEQYF.

This clone was recorded a few times. This rearrangement joins TRBV25-1 to TRBJ2-2; D gene ambiguous. CDR1 is MGHDK, CDR2 SYGVNS, per germline. CDR3 length: 12 residues. V dropped 7 bases and J dropped 2 bases, with 5 bases sitting between them. The CDR3 coding sequence is TGTGCCAGCACCCCAAACACCGGGGAGCTGTTTTTT. Its protein product is CASTPNTGELFF.